This T cell receptor beta chain was identified during a study of OX40 agonist ivuxolimab in advanced cancers. Study details: Across the patients, intravenous ivuxolimab was delivered every 2 weeks at 0.01 to 10 mg/kg. A diagnosis of hepatocellular carcinoma, melanoma, renal cell or head and neck cancer was present in dose-escalation patients.

Assay: immunoSEQ multiplex PCR; the TCRdb copy retains only in-frame clones and omits some. The sample consists of around 95,000 clones, over 75% of them appearing once. General study points: Clonal expansion by week 6 occurred in CD4+ and CD8+ blood T cells (at 0.1 to 3.0 mg/kg). More expanded clones were seen, on average, in CD8+ T cells than in CD4+.

A word on this clone: Its target is not known.

V was shortened by 5 bases and J by 1 base, with 13 bases between the two germline ends. This CDR3 spans 15 amino acids. Germline V gene sequence: CDR1 SGHTA, CDR2 FQGTGA. Specimen: CD4+ or CD8+ T cells sorted from blood, collected in a trial of the OX40 agonist ivuxolimab. The V and J genes are TRBV7-3 and TRBJ2-3; D possibly corresponds to TRBD2 (5 bases). The receptor was derived from an adult with an advanced solid tumor such as melanoma, head and neck, liver or kidney cancer. CDR3 residues: CASSQTGLRTDTQYF. The CDR3 coding sequence is TGTGCCAGCAGCCAAACCGGACTTCGCACAGATACGCAGTATTTT.